The clone carrying this T cell receptor beta chain was counted many times. TCRdb reanalysed the 5' RACE reads using MiXCR and keeps one entry per CDR3 protein. The table shows approximately 89,000 distinct CDR3 sequences, with 13% occurring only once. These data originate in a study of neurological immune-mediated disorders. Regarding time point: longitudinal time-point 2. The source of this sequence is a female donor with HTLV-1-associated myelopathy (HAM/TSP). The sequenced sample was PBMCs.

CDR3 sequence (DNA): TGCGCCAGCAGCCCAGTAGGGACAGGGGGTTACAATGAGCAGTTCTTC. This encodes CASSPVGTGGYNEQFF. V and J are TRBV5-1 and TRBJ2-1; 11 nucleotides match TRBD1. This CDR3 contains 16 residues. Germline CDR1 and CDR2: SGHRS and YFSETQ. V was pared by 4 bases and J by 4 bases, with 7 bases of the junction left unmatched.